This TCR beta chain was sequenced during a study of identical twins. A universal primer site arose from template switching, and cDNA bore unique molecular identifiers. TCRdb re-analysed the 5' RACE reads in MiXCR, keeping a single row per CDR3 protein. The sample lists some 600,000 distinct CDR3 sequences; just over 7% were seen once. This sample also appeared in a second study, on yellow fever vaccine responses in identical twins.

Sequencing input: PBMCs. The TCR was taken from a young woman in good health.

CDR3 nucleotides: TGTGCCACTCGGGGAGGGGCCCAAGAGACCCAGTACTTC. Amino acids: CATRGGAQETQYF. This rearrangement joins TRBV10-3 to TRBJ2-5; 7 bases map to TRBD2. Trimming cost V 10 bases and J 1 base; bases outside gene matches: 6. The length of the CDR3 is 13 residues. The V gene's germline CDR1 is ENHRY and CDR2 SYGVKD.